This T cell receptor beta chain was observed in a study of T cell changes during pregnancy in multiple sclerosis. This CDR3 is 15 amino acids long. Trimming at V came to 6 bases and at J to 7 bases, leaving 11 bases not matched to a gene. CDR1 MNHEY and CDR2 SMNVEV come from the germline V gene (reference sequence). Repertoires were generated with immunoSEQ multiplex PCR, while TCRdb's copy carries only in-frame clones and drops some. The sample has around 57,000 clones; 91% are singletons. The specimen was peripheral blood, collected in the third trimester of pregnancy. The sequence derives from a female donor in good health, enrolled as a control in a pregnancy study. V is TRBV27 and J is TRBJ1-1, with 10 positions matching TRBD1. The CDR3 loop is CASSIGQGVKDEAFF. DNA for the CDR3: TGTGCCAGCAGCATCGGACAGGGGGTAAAGGATGAAGCTTTCTTT.